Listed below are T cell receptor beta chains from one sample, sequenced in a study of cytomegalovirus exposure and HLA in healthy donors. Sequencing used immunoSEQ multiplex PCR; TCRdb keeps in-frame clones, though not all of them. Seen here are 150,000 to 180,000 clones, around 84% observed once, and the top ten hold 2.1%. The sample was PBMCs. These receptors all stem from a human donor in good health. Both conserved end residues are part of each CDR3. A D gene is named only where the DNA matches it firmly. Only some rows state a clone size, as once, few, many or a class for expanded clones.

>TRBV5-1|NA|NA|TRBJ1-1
TGCGCCAGCAGCTTGGCAGACAGGCGGAACACTGAAGCTTTCTTT
CASSLADRRNTEAFF
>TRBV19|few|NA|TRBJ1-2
TGTGCCAGTAGTGTCTCGGACTATGGCTACACCTTC
CASSVSDYGYTF
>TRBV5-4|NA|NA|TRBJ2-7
TGTGCCAGCAGCTTGTCGGGGTACTACGAGCAGTACTTC
CASSLSGYYEQYF
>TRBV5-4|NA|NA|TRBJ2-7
TGTGCCAGCAGCTTGGCCCCCGCGGATCCTTCCTACGAGCAGTACTTC
CASSLAPADPSYEQYF
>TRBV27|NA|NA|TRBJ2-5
TGTGCCAGCAGTTTAACCGGGGGTTGGGAGACCCAGTACTTC
CASSLTGGWETQYF
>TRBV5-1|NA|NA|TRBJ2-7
TGCGCCAGCAGCTTGGCCTGGGACATAACCTACGAGCAGTACTTC
CASSLAWDITYEQYF
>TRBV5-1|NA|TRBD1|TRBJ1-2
TGCGCCAGCAGCGTAATGGGACAGGACTTGATCAACCTTCACTATGGCTACACCTTC
CASSVMGQDLINLHYGYTF
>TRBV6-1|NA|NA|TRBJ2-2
TGTGCCAGCACCCCGACTGGAACGGGCGGGGAGCTGTTTTTT
CASTPTGTGGELFF
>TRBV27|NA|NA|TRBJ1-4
TGTGCCAGCAGTTCACGGACAGTGGCTAATGAAAAACTGTTTTTT
CASSSRTVANEKLFF
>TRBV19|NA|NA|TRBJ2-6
TGTGCCAGCCGCGCAAGCTCTGGGGCCAACGTCCTGACTTTC
CASRASSGANVLTF
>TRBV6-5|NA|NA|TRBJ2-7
TGTGCCAGCAGTTCGGACACAAAGCTGGAAGAGTACTTC
CASSSDTKLEEYF
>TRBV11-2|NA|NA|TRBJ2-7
TGTGCCACAAAGAGTTATAGCTCCTACGAGCAGTACTTC
CATKSYSSYEQYF
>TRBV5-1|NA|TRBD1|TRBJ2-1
TGCGCCAGCAGCAAGATACAGGGGAGCTCCTACAATGAGCAGTTCTTC
CASSKIQGSSYNEQFF
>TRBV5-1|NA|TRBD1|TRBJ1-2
TGCGCCAGCAGCTTTACCCGAAAGGACAGGGGGCGGAACTATGGCTACACCTTC
CASSFTRKDRGRNYGYTF
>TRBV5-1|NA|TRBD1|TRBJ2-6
TGCGCCAGCAGCCCGCGGGGACAGGGCCTAGACGGGGCCAACGTCCTGACTTTC
CASSPRGQGLDGANVLTF
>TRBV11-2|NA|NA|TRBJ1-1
TGTGCCAGCAGCGATAGTAATAGGAACACTGAAGCTTTCTTT
CASSDSNRNTEAFF
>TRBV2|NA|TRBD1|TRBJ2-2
TGTGCCAGCGCGGACAGGGTGATCACCGGGGAGCTGTTTTTT
CASADRVITGELFF
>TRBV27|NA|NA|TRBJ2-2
TGTGCCAGCAGTTACTCGGGAACCGGGGAGCTGTTTTTT
CASSYSGTGELFF
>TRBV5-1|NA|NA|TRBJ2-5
TGCGCCAGCAGCTTGGCAGGAAAAGAGACCCAGTACTTC
CASSLAGKETQYF
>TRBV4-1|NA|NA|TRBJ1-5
TGCGCCAGCAGCCAAGCCATAACAGTCGCCCAGCCCCAGCATTTT
CASSQAITVAQPQHF
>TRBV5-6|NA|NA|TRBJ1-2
TGTGCCAGCAGTTTCAATCCGTCGGATGGCTACACCTTC
CASSFNPSDGYTF
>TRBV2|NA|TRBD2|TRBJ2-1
TGTGCCAGCAGTCCACGGGAGGTTAATGAGCAGTTCTTC
CASSPREVNEQFF
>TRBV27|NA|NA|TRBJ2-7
TGTGCCAGCAGCCAAGGTTTAGCTCCCTCCTACGAGCAGTACTTC
CASSQGLAPSYEQYF
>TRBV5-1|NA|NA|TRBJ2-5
TGCGCCAGCAGCTTGCAGGGGATCTTACAAGAGACCCAGTACTTC
CASSLQGILQETQYF
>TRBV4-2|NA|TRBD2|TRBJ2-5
TGTGCCAGCAGCCAAGTATCTAGCGGTCAAGAGACCCAGTACTTC
CASSQVSSGQETQYF
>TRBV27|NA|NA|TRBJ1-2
TGTGCCAGCAGTTTGGGTGGTCAGGGCCATGGCTACACCTTC
CASSLGGQGHGYTF
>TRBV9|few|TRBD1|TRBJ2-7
TGTGCCAGCAGCGCGTCGACAGGGTCCGAGCAGTACTTC
CASSASTGSEQYF
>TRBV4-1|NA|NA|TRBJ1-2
TGCGCCAGCAGCCCGCAACAGGGAGCTAACTATGGCTACACCTTC
CASSPQQGANYGYTF
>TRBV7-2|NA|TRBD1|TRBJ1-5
TGTGCCAGCAGCTCCCCCTTAGGGGGACAGGGGACCAATCAGCCCCAGCATTTT
CASSSPLGGQGTNQPQHF
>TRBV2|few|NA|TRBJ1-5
TGTGCCAGCAGTACAGGGTACAACAATCAGCCCCAGCATTTT
CASSTGYNNQPQHF
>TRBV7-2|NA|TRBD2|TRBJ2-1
TGTGCCAGCAGCGAGACTAGCGGGGCTTTCAATGAGCAGTTCTTC
CASSETSGAFNEQFF
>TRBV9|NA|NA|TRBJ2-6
TGTGCCAGCAGCGTTAATCTGGGGAGTAAAGTTACGCGCTCTGGGGCCAACGTCCTGACTTTC
CASSVNLGSKVTRSGANVLTF
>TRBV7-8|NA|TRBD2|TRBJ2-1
TGTGCCAGCAGCTTAAGGGAGGGCTTCTCCTACAATGAGCAGTTCTTC
CASSLREGFSYNEQFF
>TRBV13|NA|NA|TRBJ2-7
TGTGCCAGCAGCCTCAGGGGAAAGTCGTACGAGCAGTACTTC
CASSLRGKSYEQYF
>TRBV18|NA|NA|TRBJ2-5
TGTGCCAGCTCACTGGGACCAGGGGAGGAGACCCAGTACTTC
CASSLGPGEETQYF
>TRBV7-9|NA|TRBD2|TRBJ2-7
TGTGCCAGCAGCTTAGGAGCGGGGGTCGCCTACGAGCAGTACTTC
CASSLGAGVAYEQYF
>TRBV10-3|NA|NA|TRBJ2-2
TGTGCCATCAGTGCTTCGAACACCGGGGAGCTGTTTTTT
CAISASNTGELFF
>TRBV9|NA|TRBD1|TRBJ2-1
TGTGCCAGCAGCGTAGGGGACAGATACAATGAGCAGTTCTTC
CASSVGDRYNEQFF
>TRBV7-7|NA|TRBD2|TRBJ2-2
TGTGCTAGCAGCTTAGTGCTAGCGGCAGGGGAGCTGTTTTTT
CASSLVLAAGELFF
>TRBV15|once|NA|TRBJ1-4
TGTGCCACCAGCAGAGGGGCAGGCAAGAATGAAAAACTGTTTTTT
CATSRGAGKNEKLFF